Presented here are 32 T cell receptor beta chains from one specimen sequenced in a study of T cell responses to AZD1222 COVID-19 vaccine. Sequencing used immunoSEQ multiplex PCR; TCRdb keeps in-frame clones, though not all of them. In the table there are approximately 150,000 clones, 80% to 95% of which are singletons. The sample was peripheral blood, taken on day 0 of AZD1222 vaccination. The receptor source for this set is an adult in good health.

V and J are TRBV24-1 and TRBJ2-5; weak D call: TRBD2 (5 bases). The germline gives CDR1 KGHDR, CDR2 SFDVKD. The CDR3 runs 14 residues. The V gene lost 6 bases and the J gene lost 1 base, with 11 bases spanning the gap. The DNA for the CDR3 is TGTGCCACCAGTCGCGGGTCCAGCCAAGAGACCCAGTACTTC. Amino acids: CATSRGSSQETQYF.

This clone was seen just once. The gene calls are TRBV18 and TRBJ1-6; TRBD1 matches 8 bases. The germline CDR1 and CDR2 sequences are KGHSH and LQKENI. The length of the CDR3 is 17 residues. Trimming cost V 3 bases and J 9 bases; bases outside gene matches: 13. CDR3 in amino acids: CASSPQGAKILGSPLHF. The CDR3 DNA reads TGTGCCAGCTCACCCCAGGGGGCGAAGATTCTGGGTTCACCCCTCCACTTT. Based on the CDR3 plus reference TRBV18 and TRBJ1-6, the full variable domain is NAGVMQNPRHLVRRRGQEARLRCSPMKGHSHVYWYRQLPEEGLKFMVYLQKENIIDESGMPKERFSAEFPKEGPSILRIQQVVRGDSAAYFCASSPQGAKILGSPLHFGNGTRLTVT.

The V call is TRBV6-5, the J call TRBJ2-3; possibly TRBD1 or TRBD2 for D (5 bases each). Deletions cut 2 bases from V and 0 bases from J, with 9 bases between. Germline CDR1 is MNHEY and CDR2 is SVGAGI. The length of the CDR3 is 15 residues. The CDR3 DNA follows: TGTGCCAGCAGTTACGGGACGGTGAGCACAGATACGCAGTATTTT. Its translation is CASSYGTVSTDTQYF.

V usage is TRBV6-5 and J usage is TRBJ1-1; a possible D gene is TRBD1 (5 bases). V was trimmed by 2 bases and J by 2 bases, leaving 15 bases between them. The length of the CDR3 is 16 residues. Germline assignment: CDR1 MNHEY and CDR2 SVGAGI. CDR3 in DNA: TGTGCCAGCAGTTACCCCCCGGGGGGAGGAAACACTGAAGCTTTCTTT. It is translated as CASSYPPGGGNTEAFF.

The chain recombines TRBV18 with TRBJ2-5, with 7 bases that match TRBD2. This CDR3 is 18 amino acids long. The germline gives CDR1 KGHSH, CDR2 LQKENI. Germline trimming cut 0 bases from V and 0 bases from J; bases unmatched to any gene: 10. The CDR3 DNA sequence: TGTGCCAGCTCACCACCCTTACCCAGCGGGGCATACCAAGAGACCCAGTACTTC. Protein: CASSPPLPSGAYQETQYF.

As DNA, the CDR3 is TGTGCCAGCAGCTTACCCCTGACAGGCTGGGAGCAGCCCCAGCATTTT. It is translated as CASSLPLTGWEQPQHF. The chain carries TRBV7-3 and TRBJ1-5; maybe TRBD1 (6 bases). Trimming stripped 2 bases from V and 7 bases from J, with 18 bases between. The CDR3 has 16 residues. CDR1 and CDR2 (germline): SGHTA, FQGTGA.

The V and J genes are TRBV10-1 and TRBJ1-1, with D possibly matching TRBD1 (5 bases). This CDR3 has 17 residues. Between the trimmed V and J ends, which lost 6 bases and 1 base, there was a span of 21 bases. From germline, CDR1 is WNHNN and CDR2 SYGVQD (reference sequence). In DNA form, the CDR3 reads TGCGCCAGCAGCCCCACGGGACGTCGACCGGGGAACACTGAAGCTTTCTTT. Protein: CASSPTGRRPGNTEAFF.

The chain recombines TRBV11-2 with TRBJ2-1; TRBD2 matches 12 bases. CDR3 length equals 16 residues. From germline, CDR1 is SGHAT and CDR2 FQNNGV. The junction had 7 bases not matched to a gene; V was cut back by 3 bases and J by 7 bases. The DNA for the CDR3 is TGTGCCAGCAGCTTGATGAGGACTAGCGGGATTAATGAGCAGTTCTTC. The encoded protein is CASSLMRTSGINEQFF. Filled out from reference TRBV11-2 and TRBJ2-1, the complete variable domain reads EAGVAQSPRYKIIEKRQSVAFWCNPISGHATLYWYQQILGQGPKLLIQFQNNGVVDDSQLPKDRFSAERLKGVDSTLKIQPAKLEDSAVYLCASSLMRTSGINEQFFGPGTRLTVL.

The V and J genes are TRBV27 and TRBJ2-1; 12 bases line up with TRBD2. The CDR3 contains 16 residues. From germline, CDR1 is MNHEY and CDR2 SMNVEV (reference sequence). With 4 bases clipped from V and 8 bases from J, the junction kept 9 bases outside the gene matches. As DNA, the CDR3 is TGTGCCAGCAGTTCCCTGACTAGCGGGAGTCGGCATGAGCAGTTCTTC. Translating gives CASSSLTSGSRHEQFF.

This clone was picked up one time. The chain uses TRBV12-3 or TRBV12-4 and TRBJ2-5; a possible D gene is TRBD1 (5 bases). This CDR3 spans 13 amino acids. V shed 5 bases and J shed 5 bases, with 12 bases lying between them. CDR3 bases: TGTGCCAGCAGTCCAGGGAAGGTGGAGACCCAGTACTTC. The encoded protein is CASSPGKVETQYF.

The rearrangement links TRBV12-3 or TRBV12-4 to TRBJ1-5, with D hard to call. V was clipped by 6 bases and J by 10 bases, with 13 bases between them. The CDR3 runs 12 residues. The CDR3 sequence is CASSSEPRPQHF. The CDR3 DNA is TGTGCCAGCAGCTCCGAACCCAGACCCCAGCATTTT.

This chain connects TRBV27 to TRBJ1-5, with 8 positions matching TRBD1. The CDR3 has 16 residues. Germline CDR1 and CDR2: MNHEY and SMNVEV (reference sequence). Trimming at V came to 6 bases and at J to 2 bases, leaving 9 bases not matched to a gene. Here the CDR3 reads CASSPHRGKGNQPQHF. The CDR3 nucleotides read TGTGCCAGCAGCCCGCACAGGGGGAAGGGCAATCAGCCCCAGCATTTT.

The rearrangement joins TRBV5-1 to TRBJ2-3; D not certain. Trimming shortened V by 0 bases and J by 6 bases, and 8 bases separated the two germline ends. The CDR3 sequence is 13 residues long. Germline values: CDR1 SGHRS, CDR2 YFSETQ. The CDR3 loop reads CASSLAAYDTQYF. CDR3 DNA sequence: TGCGCCAGCAGCTTGGCTGCGTACGATACGCAGTATTTT.

The CDR3 DNA is TGTGCCAGCACTACTTCACCCCTCCACTTT. Its translation: CASTTSPLHF. The J gene is TRBJ1-6, the V gene TRBV6-5; D gene ambiguous. Looked up from germline, CDR1 is MNHEY and CDR2 is SVGAGI. The CDR3 is 10 amino acids. The ends were cut back, 7 bases at V and 9 bases at J, with 4 bases in the middle.

V usage is TRBV6-4 and J usage is TRBJ1-6, with 10 bases fitting TRBD1. The CDR3 consists of 15 residues. The trim removed 2 bases at V and 7 bases at J, leaving 2 bases unmatched. Germline V gene sequence: CDR1 MRHNA, CDR2 SNTAGT. The CDR3, as DNA: TGTGCCAGCAGTGACCCGGGACAGGGGAATTCACCCCTCCACTTT. As protein: CASSDPGQGNSPLHF.

The V call is TRBV19, the J call TRBJ2-1, with D unresolved. This CDR3 is 14 amino acids long. Trimming removed 7 bases from V and 12 bases from J, with 22 bases in between. Germline V gene data show CDR1 as LNHDA and CDR2 as SQIVND (reference sequence). DNA of the CDR3: TGTGCCAGTACCCCGGCAGGCAAACTGCCAAGGCAGTTCTTC. It translates to CASTPAGKLPRQFF.

The chain links TRBV3-1 (or the pseudogene TRBV3-2) to TRBJ1-2; 8 bases align to TRBD1. CDR3 length: 11 amino acids. Unmatched junction bases numbered 3, after V lost 3 bases and J lost 12 bases. Germline V gives CDR1 LGHDT, CDR2 YNNKEL (reference sequence). The CDR3 region has the DNA TGTGCCAGCAGCCAGACAGGGGCCCACACCTTC. This codes for CASSQTGAHTF.

The gene calls are TRBV2 and TRBJ2-1, with D perhaps being TRBD1 or TRBD2 (5 bases each). The germline CDR1 and CDR2 sequences are SNHLY and FYNNEI. V lost 2 bases and J 9 bases, leaving 20 bases between the germline ends. CDR3 size: 16 residues. The CDR3 bases are TGTGCCAGCAGTGAACACGGGGCGCGATCGCATGGTGAGCAGTTCTTC. Its protein is CASSEHGARSHGEQFF.

The chain couples TRBV7-2 to TRBJ1-1; 7 bases agree with TRBD1. The V and J ends lost 1 base and 3 bases, in that order; junction bases with no gene match: 5. There are 15 residues in the CDR3. Germline loops: CDR1 SGHTA, CDR2 FQGNSA. CDR3 in amino acids: CASSLDDRADTEAFF. In DNA form, the CDR3 reads TGTGCCAGCAGCTTAGACGACAGGGCTGACACTGAAGCTTTCTTT. The full variable domain, with the rest looked up from reference TRBV7-2 and TRBJ1-1, is GAGVSQSPSNKVTEKGKDVELRCDPISGHTALYWYRQSLGQGLEFLIYFQGNSAPDKSGLPSDRFSAERTGGSVSTLTIQRTQQEDSAVYLCASSLDDRADTEAFFGQGTRLTVV.

The chain joins TRBV28 to TRBJ2-3; no clear D gene. CDR1 MDHEN and CDR2 SYDVKM come from the germline V gene. CDR3 length: 14 amino acids. V was cut by 5 bases and J by 0 bases, with 9 bases left in between. This chain's CDR3 is CASSPAGSTDTQYF. The CDR3 DNA reads TGTGCCAGCAGTCCCGCCGGGAGCACAGATACGCAGTATTTT.

The table lists this clone with a few counts. CDR3 in DNA: TGTGCCAGCAGTTCAGCTGGGGGCCTCCTGGGGGGACAGGGGAAACTAGCCAAAAACATTCAGTACTTC. It yields the protein CASSSAGGLLGGQGKLAKNIQYF. V gene TRBV28 combines with J gene TRBJ2-4, with 10 bases identical to TRBD1. Germline V CDR1 and CDR2: MDHEN, SYDVKM. With V trimmed by 4 bases and J by 0 bases, 24 bases remained unmatched. The length of the CDR3 is 23 residues.

This clone was seen just once. The chain is built from TRBV6-5 and TRBJ1-6; D is unclear. CDR3 length: 15 amino acids. The ends were cut back, 4 bases at V and 6 bases at J, with 13 bases in the middle. Per germline, CDR1 MNHEY and CDR2 SVGAGI. As DNA, the CDR3 is TGTGCCAGCAGTTTGGGAGATCTCCTTAATTCACCCCTCCACTTT. Translation gives CASSLGDLLNSPLHF.

V and J are TRBV28 and TRBJ2-7; no clear D. The V end lost 6 bases, the J end lost 0 bases, and 12 bases lay between the germline ends. CDR3 length: 14 residues. The V gene's germline CDR1 is MDHEN and CDR2 SYDVKM. The CDR3: CASSSTPISYEQYF. CDR3 coding DNA: TGTGCCAGCAGCAGTACCCCGATCTCCTACGAGCAGTACTTC.

The chain uses TRBV6-5 and TRBJ2-7; 9 nucleotides match TRBD1. CDR3 length equals 16 residues. Germline assignment: CDR1 MNHEY and CDR2 SVGAGI. Losses at the gene ends were 2 bases for V and 0 bases for J; bases not matched to a gene: 5. The CDR3 loop reads CASSYRDRVDSYEQYF. The CDR3 DNA reads TGTGCCAGCAGTTACAGGGACAGGGTGGACTCCTACGAGCAGTACTTC.

J is TRBJ1-1 and V is TRBV11-1, with D unresolved. CDR3 size: 15 residues. Germline V CDR1 and CDR2: SGHAT, FQDESV (reference sequence). The V and J ends lost 5 bases and 1 base respectively, with 14 bases between them. Here the CDR3 reads CASSPWKDRNTEAFF. CDR3 nucleotide sequence: TGTGCCAGCAGCCCCTGGAAGGATCGGAACACTGAAGCTTTCTTT.

V gene TRBV6-2 or TRBV6-3 combines with J gene TRBJ2-1, with no clear D. The CDR3 spans 15 residues. Germline CDR1 reads MNHEY; CDR2 reads SVGEGT. Trimming pared 5 bases from V and 0 bases from J, leaving 11 bases between. CDR3: CASSKGSSSYNEQFF. The CDR3 region has the DNA TGTGCCAGCAGTAAAGGGTCGAGCTCCTACAATGAGCAGTTCTTC.

The CDR3 is CAISESGNEQFF. Written as DNA, the CDR3 is TGTGCCATCAGTGAATCCGGCAATGAGCAGTTCTTC. This chain connects TRBV10-3 to TRBJ2-1; D is ambiguous. The CDR3 sequence is 12 residues long. Looked up from germline, CDR1 is ENHRY and CDR2 is SYGVKD. The germline V and J ends were trimmed by 3 bases and 6 bases, with 6 bases remaining between them.

V usage is TRBV5-1 and J usage is TRBJ2-1; D gene uncertain. V shed 1 base and J shed 5 bases, with 7 bases lying between them. CDR1 SGHRS and CDR2 YFSETQ come from the germline V gene. The CDR3 totals 13 residues. This CDR3 is CASSLRVDNEQFF. The CDR3 DNA follows: TGCGCCAGCAGCTTGCGGGTAGACAATGAGCAGTTCTTC.

The V and J genes are TRBV6-2 or TRBV6-3 and TRBJ1-4; TRBD1 agrees at 9 bases. J gave up 7 bases and V 5 bases, and 8 bases lay outside the gene matches. The length of the CDR3 is 15 residues. Germline values: CDR1 MNHEY, CDR2 SVGEGT. The CDR3 reads CASSDLRTGVEKLFF. The DNA for the CDR3 is TGTGCCAGCAGTGACTTACGGACAGGGGTTGAAAAACTGTTTTTT.

The CDR3 loop is CASSWASGNSYEQYF. DNA for the CDR3: TGTGCCAGCAGTTGGGCCTCGGGGAACTCCTACGAGCAGTACTTC. This chain uses TRBV27 with TRBJ2-7, with TRBD2 as a possible D gene (5 bases). CDR1 MNHEY and CDR2 SMNVEV come from the germline V gene (reference sequence). V lost 4 bases, J lost 0 bases, and 13 bases lay in between. The CDR3 totals 15 residues.

The chain couples TRBV5-6 to TRBJ2-7; D call uncertain. Between the trimmed V and J ends, which lost 3 bases and 6 bases, there was a span of 10 bases. CDR3 length: 12 amino acids. Germline V gene data show CDR1 as SGHDT and CDR2 as YYEEEE. Written as DNA, the CDR3 is TGTGCCAGCAGCTCTAGACTTGGCGAGCAGTACTTC. Translated: CASSSRLGEQYF.

This chain uses TRBV12-5 with TRBJ2-7, with 7 bases lining up with TRBD2. This CDR3 has 14 amino acids. Germline lookup yields CDR1 LGHNT and CDR2 FRNRAP. V lost 5 bases and J lost 2; bases outside the gene matches: 6. The CDR3: CASGLRLAPYEQYF. In DNA form, the CDR3 reads TGTGCTAGTGGTCTCCGACTAGCCCCCTACGAGCAGTACTTC. Drawing the rest from reference TRBV12-5 and TRBJ2-7, the complete variable domain is DARVTQTPRHKVTEMGQEVTMRCQPILGHNTVFWYRQTMMQGLELLAYFRNRAPLDDSGMPKDRFSAEMPDATLATLKIQPSEPRDSAVYFCASGLRLAPYEQYFGPGTRLTVT.